This T cell receptor (beta chain) was recovered during a study of OX40 agonist ivuxolimab in advanced cancers. The protocol was immunoSEQ multiplex PCR, while the TCRdb copy is restricted to in-frame clones and leaves out a portion. The sample records around 79,000 clones, roughly nine tenths being singletons. V shed 5 bases and J shed 7 bases, with 12 bases lying between them. The germline gives CDR1 SGHAT, CDR2 FQNNGV. The CDR3 loop spans 13 amino acids. The clonotype comes from an adult with an advanced solid tumor such as melanoma, head and neck, liver or kidney cancer. V and J are TRBV11-2 and TRBJ1-5; perhaps TRBD1 as D (6 bases). The material sequenced was CD4+ or CD8+ T cells sorted from blood, taken in a trial of the OX40 agonist ivuxolimab. In DNA form, the CDR3 reads TGTGCCAGCAGCACCGACAGGAACCAGCCCCAGCATTTT. It translates to CASSTDRNQPQHF.